A selection of T cell receptor beta chains follows, all from one sample in a study of blood T cell repertoires in COVID-19. Assay: immunoSEQ multiplex PCR; the TCRdb copy retains only in-frame clones and omits some. The sample lists 110,000 to 150,000 clones, around 80% occurring once. Sequences were obtained from peripheral blood. The origin of the receptors is a woman older than 75 in a cohort sampled during active or convalescent COVID-19. Each CDR3 is given with its conserved first and last residue.

>TRBV15|16|TRBJ1-6
CATSRLIGASNSPLHF
>TRBV6-2/TRBV6-3|15|TRBJ1-1
CASSYSTRVRTEAFF
>TRBV21-1|19|TRBJ2-5
CASSNYRLAGAQYQETQYF
>TRBV24-1|13|TRBJ1-2
CATSDQGWNGYTF
>TRBV7-3|15|TRBJ2-3
CASSLTPQSTDTQYF
>TRBV27|18|TRBJ2-2
CASSFFGSGGQNTGELFF
>TRBV12-3/TRBV12-4|13|TRBJ1-1
CASRKQGETEAFF
>TRBV7-9|15|TRBJ1-1
CASSSWDSRNTEAFF
>TRBV5-1|13|TRBJ2-7
CASSFQGTYEQYF
>TRBV2|15|TRBJ1-5
CASSPNYRVHQPQHF
>TRBV12-3/TRBV12-4|11|TRBJ1-3
CASSLGNTIYF
>TRBV27|17|TRBJ1-6
CASRPWSGGSYNSPLHF
>TRBV14|13|TRBJ2-5
CASSQGRGETQYF
>TRBV7-2|14|TRBJ1-6
CASSSRDSNSPLHF
>TRBV7-8|16|TRBJ2-3
CASSPRVAGGTDTQYF